This T cell receptor beta chain was captured by sequencing in a study of blood T cell repertoires in COVID-19. Across the whole study: Samples of COVID-19 (acute and convalescent) were obtained from the United States, Italy and Spain. T cells, B-cell-depleted T cells, or PBMCs provided the cDNA or gDNA that served as material.

The protocol was immunoSEQ multiplex PCR, while the TCRdb copy is restricted to in-frame clones and leaves out a portion. The sample lists 97,000 or so clones; approximately 85% were seen once. CDR1 and CDR2 from the germline V gene are SEHNR and FQNEAQ (reference sequence). The CDR3 has 15 residues. Trimming removed 2 bases at V and 3 bases at J, with 11 bases between. The sequence was obtained from an elderly woman with active or convalescent COVID-19. The rearrangement joins TRBV7-9 to TRBJ2-1, with D maybe TRBD1 (6 bases). Specimen: peripheral blood. The CDR3 DNA is TGTGCCAGCAGCTTATCAGGGGTGGTCTACAATGAGCAGTTCTTC. It codes for CASSLSGVVYNEQFF.